The clone carrying this T cell receptor beta chain showed up many times. The antigen is undetermined. This sample is part of a study of breast tumors, draining lymph nodes, adjacent tissues. Study-wide findings and caveats: The data were judged consistent with most tumor T cells coming from lymph node and expanding in tumor. Tumors had less TCR diversity than lymph nodes, more than nontumor tissue. Data only fit, rather than demonstrated, lymph node origin of most tumor T cells. Luminal-like breast cancer showed significantly higher tumor–nontumor repertoire similarity than basal-like.

TCRdb used MiXCR to reprocess the multiplex PCR reads, holding one entry per CDR3 protein. The profile shows approximately 52,000 distinct CDR3 sequences, under 45% of them singletons. Sequenced sample: breast tumor tissue. This clonotype was sampled from a female donor with breast cancer. Some clones in this sample may be carry-over from other donors' samples.

Here the CDR3 DNA reads TGTGCCAGCAGTTACTCCTCAGGCGGATTTAGCACAGATACGCAGTATTTT. This gives the protein CASSYSSGGFSTDTQYF. The chain is built from TRBV6-5 and TRBJ2-3, with D unresolved. The V and J ends lost 0 bases and 0 bases respectively, with 13 bases between them. The germline V gene has CDR1 MNHEY and CDR2 SVGAGI. The CDR3 spans 17 residues.